The T cell receptor (beta chain) under discussion was sequenced for a study of blood T cell repertoires in COVID-19. The overall study: There were acute and convalescent COVID-19 samples, and they came from the United States, Italy and Spain. PBMCs, B-cell-depleted T cells, or T cells provided the cDNA or gDNA that made up the material.

Trimming removed 0 bases at V and 1 base at J, with 15 bases between. The germline CDR1 and CDR2 sequences are KGHSY and FQNENV. This CDR3 is 17 amino acids long. Original methodology: It was from reference gene primer amplification that nucleated cell counts were estimated. Some clones are missing from TCRdb's copy, which holds only in-frame ones; the method was immunoSEQ multiplex PCR. V, J and clone size are taken as reported in that table, and D and trimming were inferred from the DNA itself. The sample carries roughly 140,000 clones, approximately 86% recorded once. The specimen sequenced was peripheral blood. The rearrangement joins TRBV16 to TRBJ2-5, with a possible D match to TRBD1 (5 bases). This TCR derives from a human donor in a cohort sampled during active COVID-19. The CDR3, as DNA: TGTGCCAGCAGCCAATCAGGGGCCCTGGCCTCCCAAGAGACCCAGTACTTC. Translated, it gives CASSQSGALASQETQYF.